Detailed here is one T cell receptor beta chain. This record belongs to a study of blood T cell repertoires in COVID-19. Study details: Spain, Italy and the United States supplied samples that represented acute and convalescent COVID-19.

V gave up 0 bases and J gave up 4 bases, with 10 bases separating them. Per the germline V gene, CDR1 is LNHNV and CDR2 is YYDKDF (reference sequence). The CDR3 has 14 amino acids. Per the original data handling: Amplification from reference gene primers served as the basis for estimated nucleated cell counts. Sequencing used immunoSEQ multiplex PCR; TCRdb keeps in-frame clones, though not all of them. Clone size and the V and J calls come from that table; the DNA yielded D and trimming. Altogether roughly 75,000 clones are present, around nine tenths being singletons, with the ten largest covering approximately 5.8%.

The sample taken for sequencing was peripheral blood. The chain links TRBV15 to TRBJ2-7, with D tentatively TRBD1 (5 bases). This clonotype originated in an elderly man with COVID-19, enrolled during active disease. This CDR3 reads CATSRDLQGYEQYF. CDR3 DNA: TGTGCCACCAGCAGAGATCTCCAGGGATACGAGCAGTACTTC.